Shown below are 30 T cell receptor beta chains from a single sample sequenced in a study of blood T cell repertoires in COVID-19. Produced via immunoSEQ multiplex PCR; TCRdb's table is partial and in-frame only. The sample has about 210,000 clones, about four fifths seen once. The specimen was peripheral blood. The origin of the receptors is a man aged 60 to 75 with acute or convalescent COVID-19.

This clone was counted once. The CDR3 is CASSFYAEAFF. CDR3 nucleotide sequence: TGTGCCAGCAGCTTCTACGCAGAAGCTTTCTTT. The chain uses TRBV7-2 and TRBJ1-1, with D uncertain. The CDR3 totals 11 residues. CDR1 and CDR2 from the germline V gene are SGHTA and FQGNSA. Trimming stripped 3 bases from V and 8 bases from J, with 7 bases between.

The rearrangement uses TRBV7-2 and TRBJ1-5, with no clear D. The CDR3 consists of 13 residues. Germline V CDR1 and CDR2: SGHTA, FQGNSA. V shed 4 bases and J shed 10 bases, with 14 bases lying between them. The CDR3 nucleotides read TGTGCCAGCAGCTCCGAGGGAGAGTCCCCCCAGCATTTT. Protein sequence: CASSSEGESPQHF.

The chain links TRBV11-2 to TRBJ2-7, with TRBD2 matching 7 bases. From germline, CDR1 is SGHAT and CDR2 FQNNGV. The trim removed 2 bases at V and 3 bases at J, leaving 4 bases unmatched. The CDR3 sequence is 14 residues long. CDR3 residues: CASSLSGTVYEQYF. CDR3 in DNA: TGTGCCAGCAGCTTAAGCGGGACGGTCTACGAGCAGTACTTC.

The chain carries TRBV7-2 and TRBJ1-5; D is uncertain. The CDR3 is made up of 15 amino acids. V was trimmed by 0 bases and J by 6 bases, leaving 12 bases between them. Germline loops: CDR1 SGHTA, CDR2 FQGNSA. CDR3 protein: CASSLASGLGQPQHF. In DNA, the CDR3 is TGTGCCAGCAGCTTAGCTTCGGGTTTGGGTCAGCCCCAGCATTTT.

The genes are TRBV3-1 (or the pseudogene TRBV3-2) and TRBJ1-1; D is ambiguous. Germline V gene data show CDR1 as LGHDT and CDR2 as YNNKEL (reference sequence). The CDR3 is made up of 13 amino acids. V was clipped by 2 bases and J by 9 bases, with 13 bases between them. CDR3 residues: CASSQSRENQAFF. The CDR3 bases are TGTGCCAGCAGCCAATCTCGCGAGAACCAAGCTTTCTTT.

The J gene is TRBJ2-5, the V gene TRBV6-1; 9 nucleotides agree with TRBD1. Germline CDR1 and CDR2: MNHNS and SASEGT. This CDR3 has 15 residues. J was trimmed by 7 bases and V by 3 bases; bases with no gene match: 9. The CDR3 DNA reads TGTGCCAGCAGTGATGGCGGGACAGGGTTTGGGACCCAGTACTTC. Translation gives CASSDGGTGFGTQYF.

V usage is TRBV6-5 and J usage is TRBJ1-4; D unresolved. The V end was cut by 6 bases, the J end by 0 bases, with 11 bases between. The CDR3 totals 15 residues. CDR1 and CDR2 (germline): MNHEY, SVGAGI. The CDR3 reads CASRADGSTNEKLFF. CDR3 bases: TGTGCCAGCAGAGCGGACGGATCAACTAATGAAAAACTGTTTTTT.

The rearrangement links TRBV5-1 to TRBJ2-1; 8 bases agree with TRBD2. With 0 bases clipped from V and 1 base from J, the junction kept 9 bases outside the gene matches. The CDR3 spans 18 residues. Germline values: CDR1 SGHRS, CDR2 YFSETQ. CDR3 coding DNA: TGCGCCAGCAGCTTGGAGGGCAGCGGGAGTACTTCCTACAATGAGCAGTTCTTC. This encodes CASSLEGSGSTSYNEQFF. Complete variable domain (other parts from reference TRBV5-1 and TRBJ2-1): KAGVTQTPRYLIKTRGQQVTLSCSPISGHRSVSWYQQTPGQGLQFLFEYFSETQRNKGNFPGRFSGRQFSNSRSEMNVSTLELGDSALYLCASSLEGSGSTSYNEQFFGPGTRLTVL.

The genes are TRBV7-9 and TRBJ2-7; no definite D call. Germline loops: CDR1 SEHNR, CDR2 FQNEAQ (reference sequence). The CDR3 loop spans 12 amino acids. Trimming removed 8 bases at V and 5 bases at J, with 13 bases between. The CDR3 is CASLSRGDEQYF. The CDR3 DNA sequence: TGTGCCAGCTTATCCAGAGGAGACGAGCAGTACTTC.

The chain recombines TRBV12-3 or TRBV12-4 with TRBJ2-5, with a possible D match to TRBD1 (6 bases). V was pared by 5 bases and J by 5 bases, with 12 bases between. The CDR3 consists of 13 residues. CDR3 nucleotide sequence: TGTGCCAGCAGTCTACAGGGAAGCGAGACCCAGTACTTC. Its protein product is CASSLQGSETQYF.

The chain couples TRBV3-1 (or the pseudogene TRBV3-2) to TRBJ1-1, with TRBD1 matching 7 bases. From germline, CDR1 is LGHDT and CDR2 YNNKEL (reference sequence). V trimming: 0 bases; J trimming: 8 bases; junction bases outside the gene matches: 6. The CDR3 length is 14 residues. CDR3 DNA: TGTGCCAGCAGCCAAGACTCCGGACAGGTGGAAGCTTTCTTT. It yields the protein CASSQDSGQVEAFF.

The chain employs TRBV10-3 and TRBJ2-3; 10 bases fit TRBD2. CDR3 length equals 16 residues. The germline V gene encodes CDR1 ENHRY and CDR2 SYGVKD. The J segment lost 0 bases and the V segment lost 3 bases, leaving 3 bases of the junction unmatched. CDR3 sequence: CAISEAGGLSTDTQYF. The DNA of the CDR3 is TGTGCCATCAGTGAAGCGGGGGGGCTCAGCACAGATACGCAGTATTTT.

The V call is TRBV5-6, the J call TRBJ1-4; D not resolved. This CDR3 spans 14 amino acids. V was shortened by 5 bases and J by 1 base, with 9 bases between the two germline ends. From germline, CDR1 is SGHDT and CDR2 YYEEEE. CDR3 protein: CASSHGVTNEKLFF. CDR3 sequence (DNA): TGTGCCAGCAGTCACGGGGTAACTAATGAAAAACTGTTTTTT.

The chain links TRBV7-9 to TRBJ1-2; a possible D gene is TRBD1 (6 bases). The germline gives CDR1 SEHNR, CDR2 FQNEAQ (reference sequence). The V end was cut by 4 bases, the J end by 7 bases, with 16 bases between. This CDR3 has 14 residues. CDR3 nucleotide sequence: TGTGCCAGCAGCTCACGATTGGGGGGGCTTGGCTACACCTTC. This codes for CASSSRLGGLGYTF.

This clone was found once. The rearrangement uses TRBV30 and TRBJ2-1, with D perhaps TRBD2 (7 bases). The CDR3 has 12 residues. Germline loops: CDR1 GTSNPN, CDR2 SVGIG (reference sequence). With 0 bases removed from V and 9 bases from J, the gap between germline ends came to 9 bases. The CDR3 coding sequence is TGTGCCTGGAGTGTGGGAGGGGGTGAGCAGTTCTTC. Protein: CAWSVGGGEQFF.

V is TRBV5-1 and J is TRBJ1-1; D might be TRBD1 (5 bases). Germline V CDR1 and CDR2: SGHRS, YFSETQ. Trimming removed 4 bases from V and 1 base from J, with 14 bases in between. This CDR3 comprises 15 residues. The CDR3 region is CASSTDQRGNTEAFF. CDR3 DNA sequence: TGCGCCAGCAGCACGGACCAAAGGGGGAACACTGAAGCTTTCTTT. The full variable domain, with the rest looked up from reference TRBV5-1 and TRBJ1-1, is KAGVTQTPRYLIKTRGQQVTLSCSPISGHRSVSWYQQTPGQGLQFLFEYFSETQRNKGNFPGRFSGRQFSNSRSEMNVSTLELGDSALYLCASSTDQRGNTEAFFGQGTRLTVV.

The chain recombines TRBV12-5 with TRBJ1-3; 7 bases align to TRBD1. The CDR3 consists of 16 residues. Germline values: CDR1 LGHNT, CDR2 FRNRAP. Trimming removed 6 bases from V and 6 bases from J; junction bases left unmatched: 14. For the CDR3, the DNA is TGTGCTAGTGGAGACGACAGGGTAGGGTCAGTAAACACCATATATTTT. As protein: CASGDDRVGSVNTIYF.

The chain couples TRBV30 to TRBJ2-5; TRBD2 agrees at 8 bases. The CDR3 is 14 residues long. CDR1 and CDR2 from the germline V gene are GTSNPN and SVGIG (reference sequence). The ends lost 5 bases at V and 2 bases at J; junction bases unmatched: 7. This CDR3 reads CAWAPIAGQETQYF. CDR3 in DNA: TGTGCCTGGGCCCCCATAGCGGGACAAGAGACCCAGTACTTC.

The rearrangement links TRBV27 to TRBJ1-6; D perhaps matches TRBD1 (5 bases). This CDR3 has 22 residues. From germline, CDR1 is MNHEY and CDR2 SMNVEV (reference sequence). V gave up 8 bases and J gave up 3 bases, with 35 bases separating them. In DNA, the CDR3 is TGTGCCAGCGGGGGAGGAGAGCGGGACTCCGGAGTTCGCAGTTACTATAATTCACCCCTCCACTTT. This codes for CASGGGERDSGVRSYYNSPLHF.

This sequence joins TRBV6-4 and TRBJ2-1; D possibly corresponds to TRBD2 (6 bases). V was clipped by 10 bases and J by 3 bases, with 16 bases between them. The germline V gene has CDR1 MRHNA and CDR2 SNTAGT. The CDR3 has 14 amino acids. The CDR3 protein is CATSRDSGYNEQFF. DNA of the CDR3: TGTGCCACCTCCCGGGATAGCGGCTACAATGAGCAGTTCTTC.

The chain has TRBV6-1 and TRBJ1-1; the D gene is possibly TRBD1 (5 bases). The germline V and J ends were trimmed by 6 bases and 6 bases, with 17 bases remaining between them. The length of the CDR3 is 14 residues. Germline V CDR1 and CDR2: MNHNS, SASEGT. CDR3 nucleotides: TGTGCCAGCAGAAAGGGGTGGGTTCAACCTGAAGCTTTCTTT. Its translation is CASRKGWVQPEAFF.

V is TRBV5-1 and J is TRBJ2-7; 9 positions match TRBD2. This CDR3 comprises 15 residues. Germline values: CDR1 SGHRS, CDR2 YFSETQ. Germline trimming cut 4 bases from V and 1 base from J; bases unmatched to any gene: 6. Written as DNA, the CDR3 is TGCGCCAGCAGCCATAGGACTAGCGTTTCCTACGAGCAGTACTTC. It specifies CASSHRTSVSYEQYF.

The V call is TRBV30, the J call TRBJ2-5, with 8 bases matching TRBD1. V lost 2 bases, J lost 6 bases, and 5 bases stayed unmatched. The length of the CDR3 is 13 residues. Germline V gene lookup returns CDR1 GTSNPN and CDR2 SVGIG (reference sequence). CDR3 in DNA: TGTGCCTGGAGTCCCAGGGGGCTGAAGACCCAGTACTTC. As protein: CAWSPRGLKTQYF. Full variable domain (rest looked up from reference TRBV30 and TRBJ2-5): SQTIHQWPATLVQPVGSPLSLECTVEGTSNPNLYWYRQAAGRGLQLLFYSVGIGQISSEVPQNLSASRPQDRQFILSSKKLLLSDSGFYLCAWSPRGLKTQYFGPGTRLLVL.

This chain uses TRBV11-3 with TRBJ2-1, with 8 bases that match TRBD2. The CDR3 length is 16 residues. Germline V gene lookup returns CDR1 SGHNT and CDR2 YENEEA. V shed 4 bases and J 7 bases; nucleotides not matched to a gene: 12. In nucleotides, the CDR3 is TGTGCCAGCAGCTCAGATGGAGCGGGAGATTTGAATGAGCAGTTCTTC. Translating it yields CASSSDGAGDLNEQFF.

This clone was recorded a few times. The V and J genes are TRBV7-6 and TRBJ1-5; D remains ambiguous. Looked up from germline, CDR1 is SGHVS and CDR2 is FNYEAQ. The CDR3 is 15 amino acids. Deletions cut 5 bases from V and 2 bases from J, with 13 bases between. This CDR3 is CASSPGLMGNQPQHF. As DNA, the CDR3 is TGTGCCAGCAGCCCCGGGTTAATGGGCAATCAGCCCCAGCATTTT.

V gene TRBV5-4 combines with J gene TRBJ1-1; TRBD1 is a possible D gene (6 bases). The CDR3 loop spans 15 amino acids. CDR1 SGHNT and CDR2 YYREEE come from the germline V gene (reference sequence). Trimming left V 2 bases short and J 5 bases short, with 16 bases between. This chain's CDR3 is CASSFPAQGQTEAFF. DNA of the CDR3: TGTGCCAGCAGCTTTCCGGCGCAGGGGCAAACTGAAGCTTTCTTT.

The V gene is TRBV3-1 (or the pseudogene TRBV3-2), the J gene TRBJ1-5, with D unclear. V was trimmed by 1 base and J by 6 bases, leaving 16 bases between them. Germline V lookup: CDR1 LGHDT, CDR2 YNNKEL (reference sequence). CDR3 size: 16 residues. The CDR3: CASSQGSGIRGQPQHF. The DNA of the CDR3 is TGTGCCAGCAGCCAAGGATCTGGGATTCGGGGTCAGCCCCAGCATTTT.

The chain links TRBV9 to TRBJ2-1; 9 bases agree with TRBD2. Germline assignment: CDR1 SGDLS and CDR2 YYNGEE. The CDR3 length is 18 residues. V shed 3 bases, J shed 3 bases, and the junction held 13 bases outside the gene matches. The CDR3: CASSEGVGLAGFYNEQFF. As DNA, the CDR3 is TGTGCCAGCAGCGAGGGGGTCGGGCTAGCGGGATTCTACAATGAGCAGTTCTTC.

V gene TRBV7-3 combines with J gene TRBJ2-3; 8 bases line up with TRBD2. CDR1 and CDR2 (germline): SGHTA, FQGTGA. V shed 4 bases, J shed 2 bases, and the junction held 5 bases outside the gene matches. The CDR3 runs to 15 residues. DNA for the CDR3: TGTGCCAGCAGCTCGGGAGGGGCCAACACAGATACGCAGTATTTT. Encoded protein: CASSSGGANTDTQYF. The complete variable domain, with remaining parts taken from reference TRBV7-3 and TRBJ2-3, reads GAGVSQTPSNKVTEKGKYVELRCDPISGHTALYWYRQSLGQGPEFLIYFQGTGAADDSGLPNDRFFAVRPEGSVSTLKIQRTERGDSAVYLCASSSGGANTDTQYFGPGTRLTVL.

The chain is built from TRBV30 and TRBJ2-1, with no clear D. The V end was cut by 3 bases, the J end by 6 bases, with 9 bases between. The CDR3 loop spans 12 amino acids. Germline V gene lookup returns CDR1 GTSNPN and CDR2 SVGIG (reference sequence). For the CDR3, the DNA is TGTGCCTGGAGCAACTACCTCAATGAGCAGTTCTTC. Protein product: CAWSNYLNEQFF. The full variable domain, completed using reference TRBV30 and TRBJ2-1, is SQTIHQWPATLVQPVGSPLSLECTVEGTSNPNLYWYRQAAGRGLQLLFYSVGIGQISSEVPQNLSASRPQDRQFILSSKKLLLSDSGFYLCAWSNYLNEQFFGPGTRLTVL.